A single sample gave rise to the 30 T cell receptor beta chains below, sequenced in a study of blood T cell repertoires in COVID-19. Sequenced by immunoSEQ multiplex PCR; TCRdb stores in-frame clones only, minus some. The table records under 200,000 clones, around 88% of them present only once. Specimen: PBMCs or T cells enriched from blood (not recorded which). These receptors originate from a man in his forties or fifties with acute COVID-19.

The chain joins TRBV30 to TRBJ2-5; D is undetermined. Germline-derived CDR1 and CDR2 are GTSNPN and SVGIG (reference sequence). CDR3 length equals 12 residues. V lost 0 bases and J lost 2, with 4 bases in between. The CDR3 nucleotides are TGTGCCTGGAGTGTACAACAAGAGACCCAGTACTTC. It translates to CAWSVQQETQYF. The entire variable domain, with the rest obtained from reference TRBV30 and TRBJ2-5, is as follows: SQTIHQWPATLVQPVGSPLSLECTVEGTSNPNLYWYRQAAGRGLQLLFYSVGIGQISSEVPQNLSASRPQDRQFILSSKKLLLSDSGFYLCAWSVQQETQYFGPGTRLLVL.

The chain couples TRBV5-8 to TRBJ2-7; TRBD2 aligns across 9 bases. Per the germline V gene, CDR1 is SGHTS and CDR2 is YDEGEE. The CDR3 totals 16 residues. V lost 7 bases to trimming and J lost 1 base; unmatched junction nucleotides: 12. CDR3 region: CASGRDFSGGSYEQYF. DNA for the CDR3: TGTGCCAGCGGAAGGGACTTTAGCGGGGGATCCTACGAGCAGTACTTC. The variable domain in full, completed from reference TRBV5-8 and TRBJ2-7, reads EAGVTQSPTHLIKTRGQQATLRCSPISGHTSVYWYQQALGLGLQFLLWYDEGEERNRGNFPPRFSGRQFPNYSSELNVNALELEDSALYLCASGRDFSGGSYEQYFGPGTRLTVT.

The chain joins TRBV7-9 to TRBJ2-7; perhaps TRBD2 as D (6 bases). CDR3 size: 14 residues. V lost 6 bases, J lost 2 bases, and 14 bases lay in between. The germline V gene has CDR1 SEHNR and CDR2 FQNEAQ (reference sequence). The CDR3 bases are TGTGCCAGCAGTTCAGAGGGCGGGGCCTACGAGCAGTACTTC. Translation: CASSSEGGAYEQYF. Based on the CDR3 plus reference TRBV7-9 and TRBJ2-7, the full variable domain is DTGVSQNPRHKITKRGQNVTFRCDPISEHNRLYWYRQTLGQGPEFLTYFQNEAQLEKSRLLSDRFSAERPKGSFSTLEIQRTEQGDSAMYLCASSSEGGAYEQYFGPGTRLTVT.

The CDR3 coding sequence is TGTGCCAGCAGTGAAGCGGGAAGGGCCACCGGGAGAGCTTTCTTT. Protein sequence: CASSEAGRATGRAFF. The rearrangement joins TRBV2 to TRBJ1-1; D remains ambiguous. The CDR3 is 15 residues long. Trimming cost V 0 bases and J 10 bases, with 18 bases left between them. Germline CDR1 is SNHLY and CDR2 is FYNNEI.

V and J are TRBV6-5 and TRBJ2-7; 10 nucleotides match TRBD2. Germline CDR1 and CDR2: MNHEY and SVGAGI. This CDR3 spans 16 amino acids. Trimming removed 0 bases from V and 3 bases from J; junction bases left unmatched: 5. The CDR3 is CASSYSGLAGDYEQYF. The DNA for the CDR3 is TGTGCCAGCAGTTACTCGGGCCTAGCGGGAGACTACGAGCAGTACTTC.

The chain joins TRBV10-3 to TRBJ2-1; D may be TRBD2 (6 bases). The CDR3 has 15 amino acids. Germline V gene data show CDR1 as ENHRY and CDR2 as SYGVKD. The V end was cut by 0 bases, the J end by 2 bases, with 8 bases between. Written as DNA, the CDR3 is TGTGCCATCAGTGAGTCAGCTAGCGCCTACAATGAGCAGTTCTTC. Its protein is CAISESASAYNEQFF.

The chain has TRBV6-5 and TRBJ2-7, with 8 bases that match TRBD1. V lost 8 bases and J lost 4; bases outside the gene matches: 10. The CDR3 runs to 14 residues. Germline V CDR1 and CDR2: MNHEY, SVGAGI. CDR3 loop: CASSGQGTLYEQYF. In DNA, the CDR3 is TGTGCCAGCTCCGGACAGGGCACTTTGTACGAGCAGTACTTC.

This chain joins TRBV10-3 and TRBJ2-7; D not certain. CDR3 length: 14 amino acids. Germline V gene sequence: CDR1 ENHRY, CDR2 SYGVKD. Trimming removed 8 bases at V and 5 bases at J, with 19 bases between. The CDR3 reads CAIAGGTALNEQYF. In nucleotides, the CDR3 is TGTGCCATCGCCGGTGGAACAGCCCTCAACGAGCAGTACTTC.

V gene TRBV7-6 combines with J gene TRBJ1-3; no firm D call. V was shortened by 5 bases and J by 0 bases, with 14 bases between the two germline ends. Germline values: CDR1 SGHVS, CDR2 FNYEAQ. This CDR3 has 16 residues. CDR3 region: CASSQLGRSSGNTIYF. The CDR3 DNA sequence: TGTGCCAGCAGCCAGCTAGGGAGGAGCTCTGGAAACACCATATATTTT.

The CDR3 loop is CASSESIGNTIYF. For the CDR3, the DNA is TGCGCCAGCAGTGAGTCAATAGGAAACACCATATATTTT. The rearrangement links TRBV10-1 to TRBJ1-3; no clear D gene. V dropped 0 bases and J dropped 4 bases, with 4 bases sitting between them. The CDR3 extends over 13 amino acids. The V gene's germline CDR1 is WNHNN and CDR2 SYGVQD (reference sequence).

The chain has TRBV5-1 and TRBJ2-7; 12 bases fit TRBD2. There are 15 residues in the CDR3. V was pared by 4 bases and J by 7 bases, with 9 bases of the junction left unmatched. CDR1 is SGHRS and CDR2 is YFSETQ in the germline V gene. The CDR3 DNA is TGCGCCAGCAGCAGGACTAGCGGGACAAGTATGGAGCAGTACTTC. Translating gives CASSRTSGTSMEQYF. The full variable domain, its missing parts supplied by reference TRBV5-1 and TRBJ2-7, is KAGVTQTPRYLIKTRGQQVTLSCSPISGHRSVSWYQQTPGQGLQFLFEYFSETQRNKGNFPGRFSGRQFSNSRSEMNVSTLELGDSALYLCASSRTSGTSMEQYFGPGTRLTVT.

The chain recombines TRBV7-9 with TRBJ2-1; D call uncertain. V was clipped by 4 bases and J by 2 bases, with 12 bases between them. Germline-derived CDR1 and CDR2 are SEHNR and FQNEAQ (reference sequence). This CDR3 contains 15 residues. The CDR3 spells CASSSRGTPYNEQFF. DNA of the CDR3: TGTGCCAGCAGCTCCCGCGGAACACCCTACAATGAGCAGTTCTTC.

In DNA, the CDR3 is TGCGCCAGCAGCACGGGGGTGACCCAGTACTTC. Amino acid sequence: CASSTGVTQYF. The J gene is TRBJ2-5, the V gene TRBV5-1; tentative D call: TRBD2 (6 bases). The V gene lost 4 bases and the J gene lost 7 bases, with 8 bases spanning the gap. The germline V gene encodes CDR1 SGHRS and CDR2 YFSETQ. The CDR3 is 11 amino acids.

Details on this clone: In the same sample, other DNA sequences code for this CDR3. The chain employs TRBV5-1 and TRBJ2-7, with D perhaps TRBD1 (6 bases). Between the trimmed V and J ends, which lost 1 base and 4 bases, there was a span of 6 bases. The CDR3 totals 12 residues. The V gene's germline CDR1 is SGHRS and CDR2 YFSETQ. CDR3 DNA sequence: TGCGCCAGCAGCTTGACAGGGTACGAGCAGTACTTC. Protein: CASSLTGYEQYF. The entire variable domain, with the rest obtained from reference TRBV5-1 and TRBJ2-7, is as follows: KAGVTQTPRYLIKTRGQQVTLSCSPISGHRSVSWYQQTPGQGLQFLFEYFSETQRNKGNFPGRFSGRQFSNSRSEMNVSTLELGDSALYLCASSLTGYEQYFGPGTRLTVT.

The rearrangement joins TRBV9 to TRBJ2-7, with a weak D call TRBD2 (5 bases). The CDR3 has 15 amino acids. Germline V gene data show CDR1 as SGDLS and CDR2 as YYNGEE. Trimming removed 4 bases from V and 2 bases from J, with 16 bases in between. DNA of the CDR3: TGTGCCAGCAGCCCTCGTTCGGGAACAACCTACGAGCAGTACTTC. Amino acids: CASSPRSGTTYEQYF.

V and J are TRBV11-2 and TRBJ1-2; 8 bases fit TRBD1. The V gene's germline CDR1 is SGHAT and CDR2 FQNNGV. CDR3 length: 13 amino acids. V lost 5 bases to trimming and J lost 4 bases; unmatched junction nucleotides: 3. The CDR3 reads CASSQGAFYGYTF. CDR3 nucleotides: TGTGCCAGCAGCCAGGGGGCCTTCTATGGCTACACCTTC.

Here the CDR3 reads CASSFFYSNQPQHF. CDR3 coding DNA: TGTGCCAGCAGTTTTTTCTATAGCAATCAGCCCCAGCATTTT. The chain has TRBV28 and TRBJ1-5; no reliable D call. Trimming removed 3 bases from V and 0 bases from J, with 6 bases in between. The germline V gene has CDR1 MDHEN and CDR2 SYDVKM. This CDR3 is 14 amino acids long. Based on the CDR3 plus reference TRBV28 and TRBJ1-5, the full variable domain is DVKVTQSSRYLVKRTGEKVFLECVQDMDHENMFWYRQDPGLGLRLIYFSYDVKMKEKGDIPEGYSVSREKKERFSLILESASTNQTSMYLCASSFFYSNQPQHFGDGTRLSIL.

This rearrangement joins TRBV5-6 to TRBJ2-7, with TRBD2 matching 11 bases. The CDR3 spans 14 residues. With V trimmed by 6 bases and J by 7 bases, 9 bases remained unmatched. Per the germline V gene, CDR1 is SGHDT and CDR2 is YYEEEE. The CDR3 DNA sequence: TGTGCCAGCACTACGACTAGCGGGGTCGGAGAGCAGTACTTC. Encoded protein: CASTTTSGVGEQYF.

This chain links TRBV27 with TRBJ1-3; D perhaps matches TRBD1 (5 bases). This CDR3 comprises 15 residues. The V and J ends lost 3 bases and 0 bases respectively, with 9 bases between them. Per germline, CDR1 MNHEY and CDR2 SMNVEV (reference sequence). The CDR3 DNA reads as TGTGCCAGCAGTTTCATCGGGGGCTCTGGAAACACCATATATTTT. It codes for CASSFIGGSGNTIYF.

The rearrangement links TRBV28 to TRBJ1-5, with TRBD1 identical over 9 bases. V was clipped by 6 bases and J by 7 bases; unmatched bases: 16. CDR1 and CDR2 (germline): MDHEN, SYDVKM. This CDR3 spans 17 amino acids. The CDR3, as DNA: TGTGCCAGCAGAAAAAGACGGACAGGGGCGTCAGGCCAGCCCCAGCATTTT. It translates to CASRKRRTGASGQPQHF.

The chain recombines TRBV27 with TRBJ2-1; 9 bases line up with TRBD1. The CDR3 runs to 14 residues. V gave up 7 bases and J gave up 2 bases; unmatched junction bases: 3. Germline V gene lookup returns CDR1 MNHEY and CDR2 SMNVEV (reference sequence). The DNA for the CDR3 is TGTGCCAGCAACGACAGGGGGGCCTACAATGAGCAGTTCTTC. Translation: CASNDRGAYNEQFF.

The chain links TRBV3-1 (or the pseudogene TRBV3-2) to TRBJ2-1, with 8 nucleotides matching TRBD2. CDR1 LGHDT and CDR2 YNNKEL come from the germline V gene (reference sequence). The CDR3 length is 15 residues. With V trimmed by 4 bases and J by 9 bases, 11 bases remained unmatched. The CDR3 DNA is TGTGCCAGCAGCCTGACTAGCGCCCCCTGGGGTGAGCAGTTCTTC. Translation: CASSLTSAPWGEQFF.

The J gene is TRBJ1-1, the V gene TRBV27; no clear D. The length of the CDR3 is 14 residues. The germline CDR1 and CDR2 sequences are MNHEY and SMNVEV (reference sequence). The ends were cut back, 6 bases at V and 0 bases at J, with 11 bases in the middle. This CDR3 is CASRAGVLNTEAFF. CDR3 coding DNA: TGTGCCAGCAGAGCCGGTGTGCTGAACACTGAAGCTTTCTTT.

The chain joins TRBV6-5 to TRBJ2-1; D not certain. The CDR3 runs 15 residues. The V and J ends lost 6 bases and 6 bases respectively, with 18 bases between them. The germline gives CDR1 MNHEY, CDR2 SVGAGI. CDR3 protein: CASRPPSVGSNEQFF. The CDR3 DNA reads TGTGCCAGCAGGCCCCCCAGTGTTGGCTCCAATGAGCAGTTCTTC.

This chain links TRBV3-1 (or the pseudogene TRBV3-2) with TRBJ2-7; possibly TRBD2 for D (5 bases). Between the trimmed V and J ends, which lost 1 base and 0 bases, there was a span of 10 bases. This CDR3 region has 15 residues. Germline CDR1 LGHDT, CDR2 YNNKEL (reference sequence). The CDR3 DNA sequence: TGTGCCAGCAGCCAAGGATTTGGGAGCTCCTACGAGCAGTACTTC. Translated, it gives CASSQGFGSSYEQYF.

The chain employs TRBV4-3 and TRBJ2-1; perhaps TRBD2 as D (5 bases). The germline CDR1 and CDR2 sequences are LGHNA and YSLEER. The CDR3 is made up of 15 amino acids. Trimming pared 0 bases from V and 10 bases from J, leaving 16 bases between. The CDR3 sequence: CASSQDRGSGGEQFF. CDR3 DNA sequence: TGCGCCAGCAGCCAAGATCGGGGATCGGGCGGGGAGCAGTTCTTC.

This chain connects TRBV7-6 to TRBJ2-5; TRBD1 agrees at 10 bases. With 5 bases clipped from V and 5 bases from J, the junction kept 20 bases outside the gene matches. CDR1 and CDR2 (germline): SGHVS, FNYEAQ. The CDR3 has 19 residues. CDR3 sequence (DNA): TGTGCCAGCAGCCATTATCATTCCGGGAGACAGGGGGCGGGGGAGACCCAGTACTTC. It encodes CASSHYHSGRQGAGETQYF.

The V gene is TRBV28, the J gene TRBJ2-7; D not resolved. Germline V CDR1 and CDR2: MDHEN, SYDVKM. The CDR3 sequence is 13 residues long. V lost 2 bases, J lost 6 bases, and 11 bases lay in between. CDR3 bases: TGTGCCAGCAGTTTAAGCCCGGTTGGCGAGCAGTACTTC. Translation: CASSLSPVGEQYF.

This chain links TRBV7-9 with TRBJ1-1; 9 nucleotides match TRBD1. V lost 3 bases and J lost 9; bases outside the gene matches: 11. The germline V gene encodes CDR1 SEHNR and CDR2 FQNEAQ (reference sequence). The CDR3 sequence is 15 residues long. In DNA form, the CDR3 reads TGTGCCAGCAGCTTCTTCCGGGACAGGGTATCGCAAGCTTTCTTT. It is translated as CASSFFRDRVSQAFF.

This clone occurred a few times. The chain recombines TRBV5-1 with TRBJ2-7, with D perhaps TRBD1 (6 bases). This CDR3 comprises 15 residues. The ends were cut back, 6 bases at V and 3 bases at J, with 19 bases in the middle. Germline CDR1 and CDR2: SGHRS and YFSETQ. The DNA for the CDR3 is TGCGCCAGCAAAGAGGGGGTCGGTTTCCTCTACGAGCAGTACTTC. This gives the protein CASKEGVGFLYEQYF.